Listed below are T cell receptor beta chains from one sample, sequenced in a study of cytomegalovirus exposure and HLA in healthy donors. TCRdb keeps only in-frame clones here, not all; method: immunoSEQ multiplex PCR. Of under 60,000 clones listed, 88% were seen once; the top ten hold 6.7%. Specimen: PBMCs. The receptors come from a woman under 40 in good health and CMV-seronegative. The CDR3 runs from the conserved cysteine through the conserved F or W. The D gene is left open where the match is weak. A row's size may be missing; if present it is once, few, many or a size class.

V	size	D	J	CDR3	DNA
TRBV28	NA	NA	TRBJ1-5	CASSPLDQPQHF	TGTGCCAGTTCCCCCCTCGATCAGCCCCAGCATTTT
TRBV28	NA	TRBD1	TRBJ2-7	CASSSSGTGSYEQYF	TGTGCCAGCAGTTCGTCCGGGACAGGGTCTTACGAGCAGTACTTC
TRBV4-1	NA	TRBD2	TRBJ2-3	CASSQVGTSGRRSTDTQYF	TGCGCCAGCAGCCAAGTTGGGACTAGCGGGAGGAGGAGCACAGATACGCAGTATTTT
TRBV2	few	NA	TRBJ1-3	CASSRGNTIYF	TGTGCCAGCAGCCGTGGAAACACCATATATTTT
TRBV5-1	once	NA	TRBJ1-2	CASSSSSGRTNYGYTF	TGCGCCAGCAGCTCCTCCAGCGGGCGCACTAACTATGGCTACACCTTC
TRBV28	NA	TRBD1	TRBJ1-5	CASSSDRGRRYSNQPQHF	TGTGCCAGCAGTTCGGACAGGGGGCGTCGGTATAGCAATCAGCCCCAGCATTTT
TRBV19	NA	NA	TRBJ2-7	CASSITRGYEQYF	TGTGCCAGTAGTATTACCAGGGGCTACGAGCAGTACTTC
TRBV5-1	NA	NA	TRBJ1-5	CASSLEGYNQPQHF	TGCGCCAGCAGCTTGGAGGGGTACAATCAGCCCCAGCATTTT
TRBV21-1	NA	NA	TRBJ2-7	CASRPGEQYF	TGTGCCAGTCGACCGGGGGAGCAGTACTTC
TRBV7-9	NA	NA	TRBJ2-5	CASSFPTGTQYF	TGTGCCAGCAGCTTCCCTACGGGGACCCAGTACTTC
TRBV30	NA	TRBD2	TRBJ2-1	CAWSERTSGYNEQFF	TGTGCCTGGAGTGAGAGGACTAGCGGTTACAATGAGCAGTTCTTC
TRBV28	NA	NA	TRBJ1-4	CASSPGSYYNEKLFF	TGTGCCAGCAGTCCGGGGTCATATTATAATGAAAAACTGTTTTTT
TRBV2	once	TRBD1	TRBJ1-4	CASSAQGAPGKLFF	TGTGCCAGCAGTGCCCAGGGGGCCCCGGGAAAACTGTTTTTT
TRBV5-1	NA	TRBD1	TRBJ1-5	CASSWGTGLNQPQHF	TGCGCCAGCAGCTGGGGGACAGGGCTCAATCAGCCCCAGCATTTT